The 25 T cell receptor beta chains below all came from one sample that was sequenced in a study of a mutant IDH1 vaccine in newly diagnosed glioma. Sequenced by immunoSEQ multiplex PCR; TCRdb stores in-frame clones only, minus some. Among approximately 31,000 clones listed, 80% to 85% were seen once. Time point indicated: week 47, end of study. Vaccination used 300 ug of mutant IDH1 20-mer peptide per dose, with topical imiquimod. No antigen is known for these receptors. The sequencing used PBMCs, collected from a glioma patient whose treatment included an IDH1 peptide vaccine. The receptor source for this set is a young man with glioma.

This chain joins TRBV6-6 and TRBJ2-2; TRBD1 or TRBD2 may be the D gene (6 bases each). Germline assignment: CDR1 MNHNY and CDR2 SVGAGI (reference sequence). Trimming cost V 0 bases and J 6 bases, with 14 bases left between them. The CDR3 sequence is 16 residues long. CDR3 DNA: TGTGCCAGCAGTTACTCGTTGGGGGGCTCGTCCGGGGAGCTGTTTTTT. It codes for CASSYSLGGSSGELFF.

The V call is TRBV5-1, the J call TRBJ2-1; 8 positions agree with TRBD2. The CDR3 sequence is 15 residues long. Germline CDR1 and CDR2: SGHRS and YFSETQ. V lost 0 bases to trimming and J lost 3 bases; unmatched junction nucleotides: 2. DNA of the CDR3: TGCGCCAGCAGCTTGGTAGGGACTAGCTACAATGAGCAGTTCTTC. Encoded protein: CASSLVGTSYNEQFF. The full variable domain, its missing parts supplied by reference TRBV5-1 and TRBJ2-1, is KAGVTQTPRYLIKTRGQQVTLSCSPISGHRSVSWYQQTPGQGLQFLFEYFSETQRNKGNFPGRFSGRQFSNSRSEMNVSTLELGDSALYLCASSLVGTSYNEQFFGPGTRLTVL.

This chain connects TRBV6-5 to TRBJ1-3; D is undetermined. The germline V and J ends were trimmed by 6 bases and 0 bases, with 9 bases remaining between them. Germline V gene lookup returns CDR1 MNHEY and CDR2 SVGAGI. CDR3 length equals 14 residues. The CDR3 reads CASSRASSGNTIYF. The CDR3 DNA sequence: TGTGCCAGCAGCCGGGCCTCCTCTGGAAACACCATATATTTT.

This chain connects TRBV20-1 to TRBJ2-7; D is unclear. The V end lost 0 bases, the J end lost 8 bases, and 5 bases lay between the germline ends. The germline V gene encodes CDR1 DFQATT and CDR2 SNEGSKA (reference sequence). The CDR3 covers 10 residues. In nucleotides, the CDR3 is TGCAGTGCTAGAGATGAGAAGCAGTACTTC. This codes for CSARDEKQYF.

This clone came up a few times. The chain recombines TRBV29-1 with TRBJ1-1; no firm D call. CDR1 and CDR2 (germline): SQVTM, ANQGSEA. V lost 6 bases and J lost 1, with 12 bases in between. The CDR3 consists of 13 residues. CDR3 DNA sequence: TGCAGCGTAACCGGGATTAAGAACACTGAAGCTTTCTTT. Translating it yields CSVTGIKNTEAFF.

In its sample, this clone ranks as medium-sized (0.01 to 0.1%). The chain joins TRBV18 to TRBJ1-5; 7 positions agree with TRBD1. The CDR3 is 15 residues long. V shed 2 bases, J shed 5 bases, and the junction held 6 bases outside the gene matches. Germline assignment: CDR1 KGHSH and CDR2 LQKENI. The DNA of the CDR3 is TGTGCCAGCTCACCAAAGACAGGGATATATCAGCCCCAGCATTTT. Translated, it gives CASSPKTGIYQPQHF.

This rearrangement joins TRBV7-2 to TRBJ2-1; 9 positions agree with TRBD2. Germline CDR1 SGHTA, CDR2 FQGNSA. V lost 3 bases and J lost 8; bases outside the gene matches: 8. This CDR3 spans 15 amino acids. The CDR3, as DNA: TGTGCCAGCAGCTTGGGCGGGGGGGCTAGGTATGAGCAGTTCTTC. The encoded protein is CASSLGGGARYEQFF.

This clone has only a few counts. The chain joins TRBV7-9 to TRBJ1-3; no reliable D call. Germline V CDR1 and CDR2: SEHNR, FQNEAQ (reference sequence). The CDR3 loop spans 12 amino acids. Trimming pared 1 base from V and 3 bases from J, leaving 1 base between. This chain's CDR3 is CASSLGGNTIYF. The CDR3 DNA follows: TGTGCCAGCAGCTTAGGTGGAAACACCATATATTTT.

The chain couples TRBV15 to TRBJ2-7; D possibly corresponds to TRBD2 (5 bases). CDR3 length: 14 residues. V was cut by 9 bases and J by 0 bases, with 15 bases left in between. CDR1 is LNHNV, CDR2 YYDKDF, per germline (reference sequence). CDR3 sequence (DNA): TGTGCCACTGGTAGAACGGCGGGCTCCTACGAGCAGTACTTC. Amino acids: CATGRTAGSYEQYF.

For the CDR3, the DNA is TGTGCCAGCAGCTTAGTATCGCTAGCGGGAGTATACGAGCAGTACTTC. Its protein product is CASSLVSLAGVYEQYF. V gene TRBV7-9 combines with J gene TRBJ2-7, with 10 bases identical to TRBD2. This CDR3 spans 16 amino acids. V was clipped by 1 base and J by 4 bases; unmatched bases: 7. Germline V CDR1 and CDR2: SEHNR, FQNEAQ (reference sequence).

This rearrangement joins TRBV4-3 to TRBJ2-2; possibly TRBD2 for D (6 bases). The CDR3 has 15 amino acids. Germline loops: CDR1 LGHNA, CDR2 YSLEER. V was pared by 3 bases and J by 7 bases, with 15 bases between. CDR3 amino acids: CASSQTTGVGGELFF. CDR3 DNA: TGCGCCAGCAGCCAGACGACGGGGGTCGGCGGGGAGCTGTTTTTT.

The chain uses TRBV30 and TRBJ1-2; D remains unclear. The CDR3 is made up of 13 amino acids. Germline V CDR1 and CDR2: GTSNPN, SVGIG (reference sequence). Trimming removed 0 bases at V and 8 bases at J, with 13 bases between. The CDR3 here is CAWSVRILGGYTF. CDR3 bases: TGTGCCTGGAGTGTACGAATTCTGGGGGGCTACACCTTC.

This chain connects TRBV7-2 to TRBJ2-5, with 8 bases aligning to TRBD2. Germline V gene sequence: CDR1 SGHTA, CDR2 FQGNSA. The V and J ends lost 3 bases and 5 bases, in that order; junction bases with no gene match: 20. CDR3 length: 19 residues. CDR3 coding DNA: TGTGCCAGCAGCTTCAGTAGCGGTCTTAGCGGGAAATCGGGGGAGACCCAGTACTTC. Protein: CASSFSSGLSGKSGETQYF.

In regard to this clone: Distinct nucleotide sequences in the sample also encode this CDR3. The chain has TRBV19 and TRBJ1-5; D possibly corresponds to TRBD1 (5 bases). Germline V gene sequence: CDR1 LNHDA, CDR2 SQIVND (reference sequence). This CDR3 is 16 amino acids long. V was pared by 3 bases and J by 0 bases, with 12 bases between. The CDR3 nucleotides read TGTGCCAGTAGTATTCGTGAGGGGTATAGCAATCAGCCCCAGCATTTT. Translation gives CASSIREGYSNQPQHF.

The V gene is TRBV5-6, the J gene TRBJ1-5; D is ambiguous. Germline V CDR1 and CDR2: SGHDT, YYEEEE. The CDR3 contains 14 residues. Trimming pared 1 base from V and 7 bases from J, leaving 12 bases between. CDR3 in amino acids: CASSLYSRGQPQHF. The DNA for the CDR3 is TGTGCCAGCAGCTTGTACAGCCGAGGACAGCCCCAGCATTTT.

The V and J genes are TRBV5-1 and TRBJ1-5, with 8 bases identical to TRBD1. Germline CDR1 and CDR2: SGHRS and YFSETQ. Trimming took 0 bases from V and 2 from J; bases not matched to a gene: 4. The CDR3 spans 16 residues. Here the CDR3 reads CASSLGAGGGNQPQHF. CDR3 coding DNA: TGCGCCAGCAGCTTGGGGGCAGGGGGCGGCAATCAGCCCCAGCATTTT.

This clone was found a few times. The J gene is TRBJ2-7, the V gene TRBV18, with D perhaps matching TRBD1 (6 bases). CDR3 length: 16 residues. The germline gives CDR1 KGHSH, CDR2 LQKENI. The V end was cut by 6 bases, the J end by 1 base, with 19 bases between. In DNA form, the CDR3 reads TGTGCCAGCTCGACTGGCCGGGACACTGTATCCTACGAGCAGTACTTC. Translating it yields CASSTGRDTVSYEQYF.

The chain carries TRBV9 and TRBJ2-7; 10 bases line up with TRBD1. The CDR3 spans 14 residues. CDR1 SGDLS and CDR2 YYNGEE come from the germline V gene. V gave up 3 bases and J gave up 2 bases; unmatched junction bases: 2. The CDR3 nucleotides are TGTGCCAGCAGCGATGGACAGGGGGCCTACGAGCAGTACTTC. Its protein product is CASSDGQGAYEQYF.

This clone was recorded once. The V gene is TRBV27, the J gene TRBJ1-3; the D gene is possibly TRBD1 (5 bases). Trimming shortened V by 1 base and J by 0 bases, and 10 bases separated the two germline ends. The germline V gene encodes CDR1 MNHEY and CDR2 SMNVEV (reference sequence). The CDR3 sequence is 16 residues long. The CDR3 loop reads CASSLWGPNSGNTIYF. As DNA, the CDR3 is TGTGCCAGCAGTTTATGGGGACCGAACTCTGGAAACACCATATATTTT.

The J gene is TRBJ2-3, the V gene TRBV6-1, with TRBD2 as a possible D gene (6 bases). This CDR3 region has 16 residues. Trimming took 3 bases from V and 2 from J, leaving 15 bases between them. Germline V gene data show CDR1 as MNHNS and CDR2 as SASEGT. The CDR3 nucleotides read TGTGCCAGCAGTGATAGGCTCCGGGGGAACACAGATACGCAGTATTTT. It encodes CASSDRLRGNTDTQYF.

This clone appeared once. Written as DNA, the CDR3 is TGTGCCATCAGTGCGGCTGTACAGGGAGGCACTGAAGCTTTCTTT. It encodes CAISAAVQGGTEAFF. The gene calls are TRBV10-3 and TRBJ1-1; tentative D call: TRBD1 (6 bases). Trimming removed 4 bases at V and 4 bases at J, with 16 bases between. The germline gives CDR1 ENHRY, CDR2 SYGVKD. The CDR3 length is 15 residues.

The chain couples TRBV5-4 to TRBJ2-4, with D maybe TRBD2 (6 bases). V was pared by 0 bases and J by 7 bases, with 8 bases between. The CDR3 contains 13 residues. Germline lookup yields CDR1 SGHNT and CDR2 YYREEE (reference sequence). The CDR3 sequence: CASSLAGVNIQYF. Here the CDR3 DNA reads TGTGCCAGCAGCTTGGCGGGGGTCAACATTCAGTACTTC. Supplemented by reference TRBV5-4 and TRBJ2-4, the full variable domain reads ETGVTQSPTHLIKTRGQQVTLRCSSQSGHNTVSWYQQALGQGPQFIFQYYREEENGRGNFPPRFSGLQFPNYSSELNVNALELDDSALYLCASSLAGVNIQYFGAGTRLSVL.

The rearrangement uses TRBV30 and TRBJ2-5, with a possible D match to TRBD1 (5 bases). V lost 0 bases and J lost 2, with 10 bases in between. The CDR3 runs to 14 residues. Germline V gene sequence: CDR1 GTSNPN, CDR2 SVGIG (reference sequence). DNA for the CDR3: TGTGCCTGGAGTGTATTCAGGGATCAAGAGACCCAGTACTTC. Its protein product is CAWSVFRDQETQYF.

The V gene is TRBV6-6, the J gene TRBJ1-1; TRBD1 agrees at 8 bases. Germline V gives CDR1 MNHNY, CDR2 SVGAGI (reference sequence). This CDR3 has 14 amino acids. The trim removed 5 bases at V and 0 bases at J, leaving 2 bases unmatched. CDR3 loop: CASSLQGVNTEAFF. DNA of the CDR3: TGTGCCAGCAGTCTACAGGGGGTGAACACTGAAGCTTTCTTT.

The V and J genes are TRBV11-3 and TRBJ2-2; 9 positions agree with TRBD1. Germline V gene sequence: CDR1 SGHNT, CDR2 YENEEA. The V gene end was trimmed by 5 bases and the J gene end by 2 bases; junction bases not matched to a gene: 6. CDR3 size: 16 residues. CDR3 sequence: CASSKGTGYNTGELFF. The DNA for the CDR3 is TGTGCCAGCAGCAAAGGGACAGGGTACAACACCGGGGAGCTGTTTTTT.